This T cell receptor (beta chain) was profiled in a study of cytomegalovirus exposure and HLA in healthy donors. Findings and limits, study-wide: Prediction of most subjects' HLA-A and HLA-B alleles by TCR beta sequences was reportedly accurate.

As concerns this clone: Its antigen is unknown.

Primers for the PCR totalled 60 Vbeta and 13 Jbeta. The method was immunoSEQ multiplex PCR; TCRdb's version includes in-frame clones alone and lacks a portion of them. The table lists 55,000 to 85,000 clones, 72% of them singletons, with roughly 12% in the top ten. The sample was PBMCs. This clonotype originated in a woman aged 40 to 50 in good health and CMV-seropositive.

The DNA of the CDR3 is TGTGCCAGCAGTGTAGAGAAGCCAGATACGCAGTATTTT. This gives the protein CASSVEKPDTQYF. The V and J genes are TRBV2 and TRBJ2-3; D is unclear. The germline V and J ends were trimmed by 4 bases and 4 bases, with 9 bases remaining between them. From germline, CDR1 is SNHLY and CDR2 FYNNEI. There are 13 residues in the CDR3.